This is a list of T cell receptor beta chains from one sample in a study of blood T cells in healthy people across ages. TCRdb passed the 5' RACE reads through MiXCR, listing each CDR3 protein once. The data contain roughly 2 million distinct CDR3 sequences, around 50% of them singletons. Sequences were obtained from blood. The source is a woman in her 40s in good health. CDR3s include the opening cysteine and the closing phenylalanine or tryptophan. Only some rows state a clone size, as once, few, many or a class for expanded clones.

CASSARGEKLFF TRBJ1-4 TRBV6-5 .
CASSVALLQGALGYTF TRBJ1-2 TRBV7-2 once
CARRRGETQYF . TRBV4-3 few
CASSHRDFVDTQYF TRBJ2-3 TRBV11-1 few
CATSRASSDTQYF TRBJ2-3 TRBV15 .
CASSQPIAGGLTDTQYF TRBJ2-3 TRBV10-2 few
CSAIGPENTGELFF TRBJ2-2 TRBV20-1 .
CASSEGAIILGEQFF TRBJ2-1 TRBV6-1 .
CASHETGGINYGYTF TRBJ1-2 TRBV6-6 .
CSVQDRSAYEQYF TRBJ2-7 TRBV29-1 once
CASTATSDTQYF TRBJ2-3 TRBV7-8 .
CASSPRGRLAYEQYF TRBJ2-7 TRBV6-2/TRBV6-3 few
CASSSTLSANEQFF TRBJ2-1 TRBV6-1 few
CASSYEGNYEQYF TRBJ2-7 TRBV6-5 .
CASSPPSNTQYF TRBJ2-3 TRBV28 .
CSVEQSAYGYTF TRBJ1-2 TRBV29-1 many
CASSRNGGSETQYF . TRBV12-3/TRBV12-4 .
CASSAHTEGEQYF TRBJ2-7 TRBV7-6 few
CSASKHIADTQYF TRBJ2-3 TRBV20-1 .
CSGRSRANEQFF TRBJ2-1 TRBV29-1 .
CSGSLTTGSNNEQYF TRBJ2-5 TRBV29-1 .
CASSPGTLLYEQFF TRBJ2-1 TRBV5-1 .
CATSDPGTGNRETQYF . TRBV24-1 .
CASSNRDKRSNEQFF TRBJ2-1 TRBV6-6 .
CASTSTRKYSPSTDTQYF TRBJ2-3 TRBV21-1 .
CASSSRREPQYF TRBJ2-5 TRBV7-2 few
CASSDGPAGANVLTF TRBJ2-6 TRBV25-1 .
CASSEGPSTNEKLFF TRBJ1-4 TRBV2 .
CASSPLDRRPQETQYF TRBJ2-5 TRBV12-3/TRBV12-4 few
CASSGASRAADTQYF TRBJ2-3 TRBV28 few
CASSLGDSQETQYF TRBJ2-5 TRBV5-1 many
CASSLRQGLPYGYTF TRBJ1-2 TRBV5-5 .
CSVRHLPGSGYGYTF TRBJ1-2 TRBV29-1 .
CASSLGRRDTQYF TRBJ2-3 TRBV12-3/TRBV12-4 many
CSASSLTGSSEQYF TRBJ2-7 TRBV20-1 few
CSVRKTGSNEKLFF TRBJ1-4 TRBV29-1 few
CASSLQAVNNEQFF TRBJ2-1 TRBV11-1 few
CASSHKAGTPYNEQFF TRBJ2-1 TRBV14 .
CSARELGGPNYGYTF TRBJ1-2 TRBV20-1 .
CSATSSGGAQETQYF TRBJ2-5 TRBV20-1 few
CAGGNSGAYNEQFF TRBJ2-1 TRBV12-3/TRBV12-4 few
CASSLVGVYNEQFF TRBJ2-1 TRBV5-1 few
CASSRPPGANVLTF TRBJ2-6 TRBV5-6 few
CASTFGGAGGTKNIQYF TRBJ2-4 TRBV6-2/TRBV6-3 .
CASSPRTGPPETQYF . TRBV9 .
CSAREGFARAETQYF TRBJ2-3 TRBV20-1 .
CASSQISGEGYTF TRBJ1-2 TRBV7-3 .
CASRDRELYGYTF TRBJ1-2 TRBV12-3/TRBV12-4 .